The 21 T cell receptor beta chains in this list originate from one sample, sequenced in a study of T cell clusters in autoimmune cytopenias. One tube held mixed TRB-A and TRB-B primer pools for touch-down PCR. TCRdb reprocessed the multiplex PCR reads and reports one entry per CDR3 protein, with no DNA. This sample contains about 4,200 distinct CDR3 sequences. TRB amplification used around 260 ng of peripheral blood genomic DNA. The data also belong to a second study, concerning T cell repertoires in aging, cancer and after chemotherapy.

Sequenced: peripheral blood. These receptors all come from a human donor in good health.

This chain joins TRBV6-5 and TRBJ1-5; TCRdb names TRBD1, which stays unverified in the absence of DNA. The CDR3 is 13 amino acids. CDR1 and CDR2 (germline): MNHEY, SVGAGI. The CDR3 here is CASSQDRYQPQHF.

This CDR3 is CASSSGREGNQPQHF. The V and J genes are TRBV19 and TRBJ1-5. Germline CDR1 LNHDA, CDR2 SQIVND (reference sequence). This CDR3 has 15 amino acids.

The V call is TRBV18, the J call TRBJ2-3; checking the TCRdb D call of TRBD1 is not possible without DNA. The CDR3 has 14 amino acids. Germline V gene lookup returns CDR1 KGHSH and CDR2 LQKENI. This CDR3 reads CASSPTMVPDTQYF. Complete variable domain (other parts from reference TRBV18 and TRBJ2-3): NAGVMQNPRHLVRRRGQEARLRCSPMKGHSHVYWYRQLPEEGLKFMVYLQKENIIDESGMPKERFSAEFPKEGPSILRIQQVVRGDSAAYFCASSPTMVPDTQYFGPGTRLTVL.

The J gene is TRBJ2-2, the V gene TRBV12-3 or TRBV12-4. This CDR3 region has 14 residues. CDR3 loop: CASTIRSITGELFF.

According to its frequency, this clonotype is medium-sized. The chain couples TRBV29-1 to TRBJ1-2; TCRdb's D call of TRBD1 is untestable without DNA. CDR1 and CDR2 (germline): SQVTM, ANQGSEA. CDR3 length: 15 amino acids. The CDR3 region is CSVDALARQFYGYTF. The full variable domain, rest sourced from reference TRBV29-1 and TRBJ1-2, is SAVISQKPSRDICQRGTSLTIQCQVDSQVTMMFWYRQQPGQSLTLIATANQGSEATYESGFVIDKFPISRPNLTFSTLTVSNMSPEDSSIYLCSVDALARQFYGYTFGSGTRLTVV.

The chain has TRBV6-2 or TRBV6-3 and TRBJ1-4; the TCRdb call, TRBD1, lacks DNA for checking. Germline V gives CDR1 MNHEY, CDR2 SVGEGT. The CDR3 runs to 15 residues. This CDR3 is CASSNGGTANEKLFF.

V is TRBV5-6 and J is TRBJ1-5; TCRdb's D call, TRBD1, is unchecked because there is no DNA. The CDR3 is 14 amino acids. CDR1 and CDR2 from the germline V gene are SGHDT and YYEEEE. CDR3 residues: CASSNRGSNQPQHF.

The rearrangement uses TRBV5-6 and TRBJ2-2. The CDR3 loop spans 13 amino acids. Germline V gene sequence: CDR1 SGHDT, CDR2 YYEEEE. CDR3 sequence: CASSLDWAGELFF.

This sequence joins TRBV7-2 and TRBJ2-3; the D gene TCRdb calls, TRBD2, cannot be checked with no DNA. In germline, CDR1 is SGHTA, CDR2 FQGNSA. This CDR3 is 12 amino acids long. CDR3 in amino acids: CASSGEAGKQYF.

The V and J genes are TRBV6-5 and TRBJ2-7; TCRdb reports TRBD1, a call that lacks DNA to check it against. This CDR3 contains 16 residues. Germline CDR1 is MNHEY and CDR2 is SVGAGI. The CDR3 here is CASRRYTGSITYEQYF.

This chain uses TRBV6-2 or TRBV6-3 with TRBJ2-5; TCRdb reports TRBD1, a call that lacks DNA to check it against. Germline V gives CDR1 MNHEY, CDR2 SVGEGT. The CDR3 is made up of 14 amino acids. CDR3 sequence: CASSYGIYGGTQYF.

The chain is built from TRBV5-4 and TRBJ1-5. The CDR3 runs 14 residues. Germline lookup yields CDR1 SGHNT and CDR2 YYREEE (reference sequence). Here the CDR3 reads CASSLGGAGQPQHF.

This CDR3 is CASSSPSGGTQYF. This chain links TRBV7-2 with TRBJ2-5; the TCRdb call, TRBD1, lacks DNA for checking. There are 13 residues in the CDR3. Germline-derived CDR1 and CDR2 are SGHTA and FQGNSA.

The chain links TRBV6-2 or TRBV6-3 to TRBJ2-1; without DNA, the TCRdb call of TRBD2 cannot be checked. CDR3 length: 15 amino acids. Germline V gene data show CDR1 as MNHEY and CDR2 as SVGEGT. The CDR3 sequence is CASSQDSPSYNEQFF.

This CDR3 is CAWSVPPETSGGVIAKNIQYF. The chain has TRBV30 and TRBJ2-4; the TCRdb call, TRBD2, lacks DNA for checking. This CDR3 has 21 residues. Germline assignment: CDR1 GTSNPN and CDR2 SVGIG (reference sequence). Filled out from reference TRBV30 and TRBJ2-4, the complete variable domain reads SQTIHQWPATLVQPVGSPLSLECTVEGTSNPNLYWYRQAAGRGLQLLFYSVGIGQISSEVPQNLSASRPQDRQFILSSKKLLLSDSGFYLCAWSVPPETSGGVIAKNIQYFGAGTRLSVL.

The V gene is TRBV11-1, the J gene TRBJ1-5. Germline CDR1 reads SGHAT; CDR2 reads FQDESV (reference sequence). The CDR3 consists of 13 residues. The CDR3 region is CASSGGGHQPQHF.

This clonotype is identified as medium-sized from frequency. The rearrangement links TRBV15 to TRBJ2-7. Germline values: CDR1 LNHNV, CDR2 YYDKDF (reference sequence). The CDR3 runs to 12 residues. CDR3: CATSRDWREQYF.

This chain uses TRBV15 with TRBJ2-1; TCRdb's assignment of TRBD1 cannot be checked, as there is no DNA. The CDR3 length is 15 residues. From germline, CDR1 is LNHNV and CDR2 YYDKDF (reference sequence). CDR3 protein: CATSRWDRIYNEQFF.

The chain combines TRBV19 with TRBJ2-3; TCRdb's D call of TRBD2 is untestable without DNA. CDR3 length: 14 amino acids. The germline V gene has CDR1 LNHDA and CDR2 SQIVND (reference sequence). CDR3 region: CASTQGGRTDTQYF. Together with reference TRBV19 and TRBJ2-3, the CDR3 gives the full variable domain: DGGITQSPKYLFRKEGQNVTLSCEQNLNHDAMYWYRQDPGQGLRLIYYSQIVNDFQKGDIAEGYSVSREKKESFPLTVTSAQKNPTAFYLCASTQGGRTDTQYFGPGTRLTVL.

Considering frequency, this clonotype is medium-sized. This chain joins TRBV29-1 and TRBJ1-1; TCRdb's assignment of TRBD1 cannot be checked, as there is no DNA. Germline-derived CDR1 and CDR2 are SQVTM and ANQGSEA. This CDR3 is built from 14 residues. CDR3 loop: CSVDRGGLGTEAFF. The entire variable domain, with the rest obtained from reference TRBV29-1 and TRBJ1-1, is as follows: SAVISQKPSRDICQRGTSLTIQCQVDSQVTMMFWYRQQPGQSLTLIATANQGSEATYESGFVIDKFPISRPNLTFSTLTVSNMSPEDSSIYLCSVDRGGLGTEAFFGQGTRLTVV.

This clonotype is identified as medium-sized (0.01 to 0.1%) from frequency. This chain connects TRBV6-6 to TRBJ2-3. Germline CDR1 is MNHNY and CDR2 is SVGAGI (reference sequence). The CDR3 extends over 12 amino acids. CDR3 sequence reads: CASSKGTDTQYF.